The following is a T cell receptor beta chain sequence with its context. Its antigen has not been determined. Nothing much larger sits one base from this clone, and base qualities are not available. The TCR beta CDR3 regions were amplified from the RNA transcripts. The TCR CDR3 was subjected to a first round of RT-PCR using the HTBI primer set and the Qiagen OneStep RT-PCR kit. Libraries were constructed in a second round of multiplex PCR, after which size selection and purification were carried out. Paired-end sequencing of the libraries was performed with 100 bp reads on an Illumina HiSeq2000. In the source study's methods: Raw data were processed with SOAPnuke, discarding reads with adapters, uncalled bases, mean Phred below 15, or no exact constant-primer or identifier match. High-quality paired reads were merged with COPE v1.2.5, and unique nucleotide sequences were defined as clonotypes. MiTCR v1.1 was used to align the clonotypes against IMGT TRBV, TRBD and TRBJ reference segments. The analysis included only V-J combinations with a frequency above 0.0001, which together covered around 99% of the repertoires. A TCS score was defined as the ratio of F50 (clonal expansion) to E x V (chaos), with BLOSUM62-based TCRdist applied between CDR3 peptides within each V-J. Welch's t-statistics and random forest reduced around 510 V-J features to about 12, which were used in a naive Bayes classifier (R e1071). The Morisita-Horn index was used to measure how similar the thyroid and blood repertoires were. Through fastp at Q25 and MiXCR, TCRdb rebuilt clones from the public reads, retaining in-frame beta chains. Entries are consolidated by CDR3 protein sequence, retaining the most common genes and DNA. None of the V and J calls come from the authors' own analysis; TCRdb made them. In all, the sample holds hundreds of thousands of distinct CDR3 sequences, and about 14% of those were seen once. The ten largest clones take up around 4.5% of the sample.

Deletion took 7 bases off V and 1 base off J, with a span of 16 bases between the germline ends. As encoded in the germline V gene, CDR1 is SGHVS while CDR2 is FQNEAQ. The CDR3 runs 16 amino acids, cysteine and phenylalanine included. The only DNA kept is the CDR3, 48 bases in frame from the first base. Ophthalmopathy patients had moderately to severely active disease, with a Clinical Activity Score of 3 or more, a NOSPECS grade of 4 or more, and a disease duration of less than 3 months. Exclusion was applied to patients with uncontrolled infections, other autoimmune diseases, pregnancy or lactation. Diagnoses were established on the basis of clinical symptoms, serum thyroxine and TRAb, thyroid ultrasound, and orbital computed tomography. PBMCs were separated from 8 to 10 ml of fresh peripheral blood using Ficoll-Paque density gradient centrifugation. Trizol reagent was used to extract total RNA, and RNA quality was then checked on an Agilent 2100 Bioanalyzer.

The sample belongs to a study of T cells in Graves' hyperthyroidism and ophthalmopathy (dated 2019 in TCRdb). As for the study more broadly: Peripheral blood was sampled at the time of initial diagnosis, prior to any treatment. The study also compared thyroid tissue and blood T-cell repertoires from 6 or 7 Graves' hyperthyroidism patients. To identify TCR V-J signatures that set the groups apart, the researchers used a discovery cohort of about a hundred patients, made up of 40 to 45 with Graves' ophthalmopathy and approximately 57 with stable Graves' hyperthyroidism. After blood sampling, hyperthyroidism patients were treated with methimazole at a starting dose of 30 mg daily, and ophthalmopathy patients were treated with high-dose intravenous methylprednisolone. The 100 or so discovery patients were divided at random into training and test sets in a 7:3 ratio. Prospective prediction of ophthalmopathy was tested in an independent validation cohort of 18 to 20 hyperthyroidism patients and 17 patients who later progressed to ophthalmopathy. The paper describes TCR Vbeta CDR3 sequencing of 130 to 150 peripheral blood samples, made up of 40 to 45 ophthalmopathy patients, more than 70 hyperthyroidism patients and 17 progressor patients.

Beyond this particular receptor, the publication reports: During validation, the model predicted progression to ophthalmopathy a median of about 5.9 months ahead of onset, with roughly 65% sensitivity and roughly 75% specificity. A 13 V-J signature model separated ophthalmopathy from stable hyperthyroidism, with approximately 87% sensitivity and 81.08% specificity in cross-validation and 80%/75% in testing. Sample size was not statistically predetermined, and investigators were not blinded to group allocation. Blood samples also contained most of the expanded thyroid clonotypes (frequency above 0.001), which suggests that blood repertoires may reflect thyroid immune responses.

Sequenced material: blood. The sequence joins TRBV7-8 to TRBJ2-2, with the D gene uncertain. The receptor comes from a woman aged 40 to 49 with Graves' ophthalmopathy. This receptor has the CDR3 CASISPEAWNTGELFF. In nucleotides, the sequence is TGTGCCAGCATTTCCCCGGAAGCCTGGAACACCGGGGAGCTGTTTTTT.